A selection of T cell receptor beta chains follows, all from one sample in a study of cytomegalovirus exposure and HLA in healthy donors. Assay used: immunoSEQ multiplex PCR; TCRdb lists only in-frame clones, some missing. This sample yields 200,000 to 300,000 clones, of which roughly 86% are seen a single time; roughly 2% belongs to the top ten. Sample: PBMCs. All receptors come from a woman aged 40 to 49 in good health and CMV-seropositive. Each CDR3 is given with its conserved first and last residue. The order of the fields is clone size, J gene, D gene, V gene, CDR3 protein. The D gene is left open where the match is weak. Clone size is given for some rows only: seen once, a few or many times, or a class if the clone is expanded.

size: .
J: TRBJ1-1
D: TRBD1
V: TRBV18
CDR3: CASSPWTGGNTEAFF

size: .
J: TRBJ2-6
D: TRBD2
V: TRBV11-3
CDR3: CASSSGLAGRSGANVLTF

size: .
J: TRBJ1-5
D: .
V: TRBV7-7
CDR3: CASSERGGDQPQHF

size: .
J: TRBJ2-2
D: .
V: TRBV5-1
CDR3: CASSPPTNTGELFF

size: .
J: TRBJ2-4
D: TRBD2
V: TRBV6-6
CDR3: CASSYRTSGAKNIQYF

size: once
J: TRBJ1-1
D: .
V: TRBV28
CDR3: CASSRRGYTEAFF

size: .
J: TRBJ1-1
D: .
V: TRBV28
CDR3: CASQRVSEAFF

size: .
J: TRBJ2-1
D: .
V: TRBV7-6
CDR3: CASSPTGTRTDEQFF

size: few
J: TRBJ1-6
D: TRBD1
V: TRBV11-2
CDR3: CASSLGITGERAPLHF

size: .
J: TRBJ1-2
D: .
V: TRBV27
CDR3: CASRGLNYGYTF

size: .
J: TRBJ1-1
D: .
V: TRBV28
CDR3: CASSLNGPEAFF

size: .
J: TRBJ2-1
D: .
V: TRBV6-4
CDR3: CASSDSDSNEQFF

size: .
J: TRBJ2-3
D: TRBD1
V: TRBV28
CDR3: CASSSGQFTDTQYF

size: .
J: TRBJ1-1
D: .
V: TRBV30
CDR3: CAWSASPPQPGNTEAFF

size: .
J: TRBJ1-2
D: .
V: TRBV19
CDR3: CASTPGLLDYGYTF

size: .
J: TRBJ1-1
D: .
V: TRBV15
CDR3: CATSIDTLGAFF